This T cell receptor beta chain is from a study of T cells after yellow fever vaccination. TCRdb itself ran the 5' RACE reads through MiXCR, one entry per CDR3 protein. The table records some 500,000 distinct CDR3 sequences, roughly 14% of them present only once. Of note for this clonotype: Relative to the germline gene, one junction end is altered; a read error may explain this.

The length of the CDR3 is 14 residues. Germline V gene sequence: CDR1 DFQATT, CDR2 SNEGSKA (reference sequence). Specimen: PBMCs, collected on the day of the yellow fever booster vaccination. The clonotype was recovered from a man aged 30-40 years who received the YFV17D yellow fever vaccine. This chain joins TRBV20-1 and TRBJ2-7, with a weak D call TRBD2 (5 bases). The CDR3 loop is CSAREEAPPREQYF. The CDR3 nucleotides read TGCAGTGCGAGAGAGGAGGCCCCGCCGCGTGAGCAGTACTTC.